This T cell receptor beta chain originates from a study of human T cells and chemical hapten exposure. Time point denoted: patch test 2, 6 weeks after DPC sensitization. Treatment in this sample: therapeutic diphenylcyclopropenone sensitization with weekly scalp DPC. This clonotype came up a few times. Its antigen remains unknown. TCRdb re-analysed the RACE reads in MiXCR, keeping a single row per CDR3 protein. Of tens of thousands of distinct CDR3 sequences in the sample, 10% were seen once. Points from the study as a whole: Those TCRs sitting above 1 in 1000 frequency stayed the same with DPC sensitization. Expanded TCRs formed significantly more large CDR3 similarity clusters than controls.

V gave up 10 bases and J gave up 0 bases; unmatched junction bases: 6. This CDR3 comprises 14 residues. Germline CDR1 reads SGHVS; CDR2 reads FQNEAQ. The source is a woman in her forties or fifties with alopecia areata. Some clones in this sample may be carry-over from other donors' samples. The sample in question was whole blood, obtained in connection with sensitization to the hapten diphenylcyclopropenone (DPC). The V and J genes are TRBV7-8 and TRBJ2-1; TRBD2 matches at 7 bases. CDR3 nucleotides: TGTGCCACCAGGAGGACTAGCTCCTACAATGAGCAGTTCTTC. Translation gives CATRRTSSYNEQFF.